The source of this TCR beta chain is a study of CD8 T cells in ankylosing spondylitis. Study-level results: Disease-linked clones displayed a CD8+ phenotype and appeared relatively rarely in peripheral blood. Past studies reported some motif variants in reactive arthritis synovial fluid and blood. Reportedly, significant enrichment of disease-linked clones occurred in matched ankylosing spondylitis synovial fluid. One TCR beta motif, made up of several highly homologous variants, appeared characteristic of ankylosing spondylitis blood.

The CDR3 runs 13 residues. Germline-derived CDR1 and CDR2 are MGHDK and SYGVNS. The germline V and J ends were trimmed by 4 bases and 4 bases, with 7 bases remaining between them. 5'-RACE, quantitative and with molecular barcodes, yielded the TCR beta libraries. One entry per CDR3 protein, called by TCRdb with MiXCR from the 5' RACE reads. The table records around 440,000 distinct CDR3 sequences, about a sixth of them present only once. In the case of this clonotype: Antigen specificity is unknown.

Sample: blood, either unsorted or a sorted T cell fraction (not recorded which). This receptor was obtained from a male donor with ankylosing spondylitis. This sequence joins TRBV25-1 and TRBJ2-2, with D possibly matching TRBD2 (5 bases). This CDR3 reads CASSVGSTGELFF. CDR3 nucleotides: TGTGCCAGCAGTGTAGGGAGCACCGGGGAGCTGTTTTTT.